One sample yielded the 3 T cell receptor beta chains listed below, sequenced in a study of blood T cell repertoires in COVID-19 (dated by TCRdb to 2020 to 2021). Library preparation employed the immunoSEQ multiplex PCR assay. The table was pulled from immuneACCESS by TCRdb, which kept in-frame rearrangements only. Such tables lose some clones; where checked, under half of the loss comes from unresolved V genes, and the rest has no known cause. The sample yields more than 450,000 clones; 87% were counted once. The top ten clonotypes cover under 0.75% of the sample. Sequencing input: PBMCs or T cells enriched from blood (not recorded which). The receptors here all came from a woman aged 18 to 35 who had recovered from COVID-19.

The chain combines TRBV19 with TRBJ1-5, with 8 bases that match TRBD1. CDR1 LNHDA and CDR2 SQIVND come from the germline V gene (reference sequence). V lost 7 bases, J lost 7 bases, and 9 bases stayed unmatched. The CDR3 loop spans 14 amino acids. CDR3 nucleotides: TGTGCCAGTACCCTGGACAGGGAGAAACAGCCCCAGCATTTT. It encodes CASTLDREKQPQHF.

This clone was recorded once. V and J are TRBV28 and TRBJ1-2; no clear D gene. There are 13 residues in the CDR3. With 3 bases removed from V and 5 bases from J, the gap between germline ends came to 10 bases. Per germline, CDR1 MDHEN and CDR2 SYDVKM. CDR3 coding DNA: TGTGCCAGCAGTTTGAGCCCCTCATATGGCTACACCTTC. As protein: CASSLSPSYGYTF.

The chain joins TRBV5-4 to TRBJ2-7; 8 positions agree with TRBD2. This CDR3 has 14 residues. CDR1 and CDR2 from the germline V gene are SGHNT and YYREEE (reference sequence). J was trimmed by 6 bases and V by 0 bases; bases with no gene match: 5. CDR3 DNA sequence: TGTGCCAGCAGCTTGGAACCCGCGGGGGGCGAGCAGTACTTC. It translates to CASSLEPAGGEQYF.